This is a list of T cell receptor beta chains from one sample in a study of blood T cell repertoires in COVID-19. This table comes from immunoSEQ multiplex PCR, and its TCRdb copy is limited to in-frame clones, with some not included. The table records about 200,000 clones, about three quarters of them present only once. The specimen was peripheral blood. The receptors here all came from a woman aged 70-85 years with acute or convalescent COVID-19. Both conserved end residues are part of each CDR3. The D gene is left open where the match is weak. Clone size, where shown, is once, few, many, or a class for clones that have expanded.

-	TRBJ2-1	-	TRBV19	TGTGCCAGTAGGACAGAGTACTCCTACAATGAGCAGTTCTTC	CASRTEYSYNEQFF
few	TRBJ2-5	TRBD2	TRBV4-1	TGCGCCAGCAGCCGCCAGCGGGGGGGCGAGACCCAGTACTTC	CASSRQRGGETQYF
-	TRBJ2-3	TRBD2	TRBV7-2	TGTGCCAGCAGCTTACCAAAGCGGGGTAGCGGGGTAACAGATACGCAGTATTTT	CASSLPKRGSGVTDTQYF
-	TRBJ2-2	-	TRBV15	TGTGCCACCAGCTTACGGCCCGGCGGCGGGGAGCTGTTTTTT	CATSLRPGGGELFF
-	TRBJ1-1	-	TRBV5-1	TGCGCCAGCAGCTTTGAGACAGGGAACACTGAAGCTTTCTTT	CASSFETGNTEAFF
-	TRBJ1-3	-	TRBV7-2	TGTGCCAGCAGCTACTCTGGGGCAAGCTCTGGAAACACCATATATTTT	CASSYSGASSGNTIYF
-	TRBJ2-3	TRBD1	TRBV3-1/TRBV3-2	TGTGCCAGCAGCCCGAGGACAGGGGTGAAAGATACGCAGTATTTT	CASSPRTGVKDTQYF
few	TRBJ2-1	TRBD2	TRBV9	TGTGCCAGCAGCGTAGCGCCTGGCGGGGGGGCCGGTGAGCAGTTCTTC	CASSVAPGGGAGEQFF
-	TRBJ2-2	-	TRBV9	TGTGCCAGCAGCGTAGGGACCCGGGACAGGGAGCTGTTTTTT	CASSVGTRDRELFF
-	TRBJ2-5	TRBD1	TRBV7-3	TGTGCCAGCAGCGTCGGCAGGGGGAACAGTGAGACCCAGTACTTC	CASSVGRGNSETQYF